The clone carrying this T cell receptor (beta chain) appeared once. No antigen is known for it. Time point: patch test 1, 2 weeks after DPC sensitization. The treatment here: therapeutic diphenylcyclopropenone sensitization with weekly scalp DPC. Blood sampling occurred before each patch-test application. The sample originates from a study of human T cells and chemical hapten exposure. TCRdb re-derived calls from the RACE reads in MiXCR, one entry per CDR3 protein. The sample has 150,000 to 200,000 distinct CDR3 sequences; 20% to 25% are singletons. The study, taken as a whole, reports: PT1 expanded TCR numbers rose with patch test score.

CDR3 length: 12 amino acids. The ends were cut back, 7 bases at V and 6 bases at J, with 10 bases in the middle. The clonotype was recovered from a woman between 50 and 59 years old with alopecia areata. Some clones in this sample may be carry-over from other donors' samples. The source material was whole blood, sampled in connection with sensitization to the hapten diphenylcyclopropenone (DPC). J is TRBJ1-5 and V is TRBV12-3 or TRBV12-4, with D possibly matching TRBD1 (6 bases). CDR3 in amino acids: CASTTGIQPQHF. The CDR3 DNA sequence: TGTGCCAGCACCACAGGGATTCAGCCCCAGCATTTT.